This T cell receptor beta chain was found in a study of T-cell reconstitution after alpha-beta-depleted transplantation in children. CDR1 MNHNS and CDR2 SASEGT come from the germline V gene. With V trimmed by 7 bases and J by 7 bases, 14 bases remained unmatched. The CDR3 has 16 residues. Researchers prepared the TCRbeta library using unique molecular identifiers, the study reports. TCRdb ran MiXCR on the PCR reads and lists one entry per CDR3 protein. The sample has under 750,000 distinct CDR3 sequences; 20% to 25% are singletons. Points on this clonotype: The antigen remains unidentified.

The study, taken as a whole, reports: Fresh T-cell production supplied most of the T-cell counts and diversity seen one year after transplant. Expanded graft clones, several hundred of them, were reportedly the source of alpha-beta T cells about two months after transplant. Some patients showed high day-60 TCRbeta diversity, which derived from surviving recipient T cells and thymic progenitors.

The V call is TRBV6-1, the J call TRBJ1-4; 8 bases are shared with TRBD1. The sequence was collected from a boy younger than two who had a stem cell transplant for acute myeloid leukemia, so the T cells may come from the graft donor. Sequenced here: PBMCs, mostly from graft donor cells, sampled 360 days after TCRalphabeta/CD19-depleted stem cell transplant. The CDR3 spells CASTTLRTTGGEKLFF. CDR3 nucleotide sequence: TGTGCCAGCACCACACTAAGGACCACAGGGGGTGAAAAACTGTTTTTT.